This T cell receptor (beta chain) was retrieved from a study of blood T cell repertoires in COVID-19. Turning to the study itself: COVID-19 samples from acute and convalescent phases originated in the United States, Italy and Spain.

In the original workflow: How many nucleated cells were present was estimated from reference gene primer amplification. The assay was immunoSEQ multiplex PCR, and TCRdb's table has in-frame clones only and misses some. The DNA gave D and trimming, while V, J and clone size come from that table. In the table there are around 120,000 clones, over 70% of which are singletons. In germline, CDR1 is MNHEY, CDR2 SVGAGI. This CDR3 spans 15 amino acids. The germline V and J ends were trimmed by 4 bases and 5 bases, with 17 bases remaining between them. This clonotype was sampled from a woman aged 70 to 79 with acute or convalescent COVID-19. The specimen was peripheral blood. V is TRBV6-5 and J is TRBJ1-1; D is perhaps TRBD1 (6 bases). In DNA, the CDR3 is TGTGCCAGCAGTTCCGGGGACACCTTGGGGACTGAAGCTTTCTTT. Protein sequence: CASSSGDTLGTEAFF.